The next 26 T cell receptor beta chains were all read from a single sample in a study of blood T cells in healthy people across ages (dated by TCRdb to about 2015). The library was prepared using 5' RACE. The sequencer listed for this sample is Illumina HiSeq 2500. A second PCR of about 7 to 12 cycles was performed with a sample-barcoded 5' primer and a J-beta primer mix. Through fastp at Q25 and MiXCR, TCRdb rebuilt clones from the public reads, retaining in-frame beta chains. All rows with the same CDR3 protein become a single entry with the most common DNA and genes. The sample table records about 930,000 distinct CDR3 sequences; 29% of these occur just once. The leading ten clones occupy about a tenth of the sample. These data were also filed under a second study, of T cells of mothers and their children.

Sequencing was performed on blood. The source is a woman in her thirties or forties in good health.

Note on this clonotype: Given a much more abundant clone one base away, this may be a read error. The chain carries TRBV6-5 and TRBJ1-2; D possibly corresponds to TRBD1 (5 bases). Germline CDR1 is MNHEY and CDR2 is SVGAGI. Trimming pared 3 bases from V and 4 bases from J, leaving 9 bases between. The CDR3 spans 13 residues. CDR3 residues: CASSYRDLYGYTF. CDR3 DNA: TGTGCCAGCAGTTATAGGGACCTCTATGGCTACACCTTC.

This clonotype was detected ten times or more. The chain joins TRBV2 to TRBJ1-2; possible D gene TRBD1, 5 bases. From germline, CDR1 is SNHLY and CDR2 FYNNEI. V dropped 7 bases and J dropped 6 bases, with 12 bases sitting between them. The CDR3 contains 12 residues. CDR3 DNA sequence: TGTGCCAGCACCCGAGAGGGGAATGGCTACACCTTC. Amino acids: CASTREGNGYTF.

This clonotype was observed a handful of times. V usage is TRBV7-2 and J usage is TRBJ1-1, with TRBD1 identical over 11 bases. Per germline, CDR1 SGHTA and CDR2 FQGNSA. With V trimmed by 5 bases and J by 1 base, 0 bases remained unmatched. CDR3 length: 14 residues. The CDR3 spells CASSGQGANTEAFF. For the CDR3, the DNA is TGTGCCAGCAGCGGACAGGGGGCGAACACTGAAGCTTTCTTT.

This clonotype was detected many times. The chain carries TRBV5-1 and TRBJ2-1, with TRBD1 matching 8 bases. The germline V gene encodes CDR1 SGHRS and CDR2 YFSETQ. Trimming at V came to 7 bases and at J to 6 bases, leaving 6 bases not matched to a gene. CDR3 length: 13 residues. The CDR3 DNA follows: TGCGCCAGCTCGACAGGGGTGGCCAATGAGCAGTTCTTC. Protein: CASSTGVANEQFF.

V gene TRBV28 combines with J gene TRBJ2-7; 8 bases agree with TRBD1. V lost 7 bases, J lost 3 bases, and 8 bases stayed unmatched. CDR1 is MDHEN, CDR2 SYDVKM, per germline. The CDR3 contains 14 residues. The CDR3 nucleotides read TGTGCCAGCATTGGAGGGACAGGTCTCTACGAGCAGTACTTC. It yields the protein CASIGGTGLYEQYF.

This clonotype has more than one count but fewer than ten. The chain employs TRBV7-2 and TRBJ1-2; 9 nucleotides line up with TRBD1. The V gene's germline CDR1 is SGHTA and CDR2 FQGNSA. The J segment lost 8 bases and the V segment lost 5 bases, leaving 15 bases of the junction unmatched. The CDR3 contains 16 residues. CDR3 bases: TGTGCCAGCAGCCTGATGTCCCGGGACAGGGTAGGGGGCTACACCTTC. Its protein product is CASSLMSRDRVGGYTF.

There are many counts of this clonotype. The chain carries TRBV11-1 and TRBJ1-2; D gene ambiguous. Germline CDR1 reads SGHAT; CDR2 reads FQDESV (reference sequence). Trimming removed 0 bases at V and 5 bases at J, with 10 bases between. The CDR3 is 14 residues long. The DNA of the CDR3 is TGTGCCAGCAGCTTAGCGGCAGCCCGTTATGGCTACACCTTC. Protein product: CASSLAAARYGYTF.

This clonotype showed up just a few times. The CDR3 DNA follows: TGCGCCAGCAGCCAAGTGTCTAGCGGGGGGTTAAATGAGCAGTTCTTC. Translation: CASSQVSSGGLNEQFF. V usage is TRBV4-3 and J usage is TRBJ2-1; 11 nucleotides match TRBD2. This CDR3 spans 16 amino acids. V gave up 1 base and J gave up 7 bases; unmatched junction bases: 6. CDR1 LGHNA and CDR2 YSLEER come from the germline V gene.

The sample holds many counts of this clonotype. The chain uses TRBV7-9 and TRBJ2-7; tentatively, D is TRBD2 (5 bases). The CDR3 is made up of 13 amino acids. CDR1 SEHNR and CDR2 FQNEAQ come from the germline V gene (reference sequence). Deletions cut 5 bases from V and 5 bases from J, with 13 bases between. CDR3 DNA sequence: TGTGCCAGCAGCCCACCGGGGAACCACGAGCAGTACTTC. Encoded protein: CASSPPGNHEQYF.

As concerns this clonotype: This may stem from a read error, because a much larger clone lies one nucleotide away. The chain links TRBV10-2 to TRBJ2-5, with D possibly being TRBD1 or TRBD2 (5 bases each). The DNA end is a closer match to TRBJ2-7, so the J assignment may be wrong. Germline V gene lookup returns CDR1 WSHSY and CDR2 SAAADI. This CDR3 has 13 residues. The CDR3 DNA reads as TGCGCCAGCAGTGATAAGCGAGGGGACGAGCAGTACTTC. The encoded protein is CASSDKRGDEQYF.

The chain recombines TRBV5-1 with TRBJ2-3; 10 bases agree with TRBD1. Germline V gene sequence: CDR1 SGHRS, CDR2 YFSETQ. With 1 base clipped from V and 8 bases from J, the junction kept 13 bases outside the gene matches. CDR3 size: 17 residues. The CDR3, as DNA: TGCGCCAGCAGCTTGCCAGCCCCGGGACAGGGGTCAGGTACGCAGTATTTT. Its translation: CASSLPAPGQGSGTQYF.

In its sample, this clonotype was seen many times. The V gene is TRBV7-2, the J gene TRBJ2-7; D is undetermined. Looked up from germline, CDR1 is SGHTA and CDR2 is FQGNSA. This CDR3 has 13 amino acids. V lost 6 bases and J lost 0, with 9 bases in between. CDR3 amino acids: CASSFQSSYEQYF. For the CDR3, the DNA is TGTGCCAGCAGTTTCCAGAGCTCCTACGAGCAGTACTTC.

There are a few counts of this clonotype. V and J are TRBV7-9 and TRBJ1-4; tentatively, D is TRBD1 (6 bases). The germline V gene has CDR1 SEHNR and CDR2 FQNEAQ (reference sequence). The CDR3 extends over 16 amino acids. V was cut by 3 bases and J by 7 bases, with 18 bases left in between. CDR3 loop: CASSLRGTGQGEKLFF. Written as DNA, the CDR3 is TGTGCCAGCAGCTTGAGGGGGACGGGACAAGGTGAAAAACTGTTTTTT.

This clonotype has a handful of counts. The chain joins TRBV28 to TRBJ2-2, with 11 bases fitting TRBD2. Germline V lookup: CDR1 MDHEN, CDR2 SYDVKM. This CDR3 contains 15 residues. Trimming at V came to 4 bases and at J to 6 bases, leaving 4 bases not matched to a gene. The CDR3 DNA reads TGTGCCAGCAGTTATAGCGGGGGGGCCGCCGGGGAGCTGTTTTTT. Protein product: CASSYSGGAAGELFF.

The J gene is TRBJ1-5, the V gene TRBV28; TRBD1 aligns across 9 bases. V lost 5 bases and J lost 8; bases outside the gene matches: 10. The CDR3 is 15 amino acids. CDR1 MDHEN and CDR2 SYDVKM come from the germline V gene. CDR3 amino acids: CASSQDTGTGKPQHF. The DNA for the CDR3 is TGTGCCAGCAGTCAAGACACCGGGACAGGGAAGCCCCAGCATTTT.

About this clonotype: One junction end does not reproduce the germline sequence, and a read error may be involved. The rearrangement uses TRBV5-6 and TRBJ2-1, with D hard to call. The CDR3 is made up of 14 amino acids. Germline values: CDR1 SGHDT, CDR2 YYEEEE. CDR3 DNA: TGTGCCAGCAGCCCGCCCATCTCGTACAATGGGCAGTTCTTC. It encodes CASSPPISYNGQFF. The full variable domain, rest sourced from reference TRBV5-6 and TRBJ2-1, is DAGVTQSPTHLIKTRGQQVTLRCSPKSGHDTVSWYQQALGQGPQFIFQYYEEEERQRGNFPDRFSGHQFPNYSSELNVNALLLGDSALYLCASSPPISYNGQFFGPGTRLTVL.

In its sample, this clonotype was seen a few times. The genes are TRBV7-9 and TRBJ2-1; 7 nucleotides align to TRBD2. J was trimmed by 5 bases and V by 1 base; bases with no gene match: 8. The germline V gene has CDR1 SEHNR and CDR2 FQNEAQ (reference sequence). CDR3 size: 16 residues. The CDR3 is CASSLGGGVIDNEQFF. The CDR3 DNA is TGTGCCAGCAGCTTAGGTGGGGGGGTAATCGACAATGAGCAGTTCTTC.

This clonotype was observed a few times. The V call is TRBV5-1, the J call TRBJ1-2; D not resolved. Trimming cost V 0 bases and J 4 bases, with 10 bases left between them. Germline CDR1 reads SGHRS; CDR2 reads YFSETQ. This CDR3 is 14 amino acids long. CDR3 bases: TGCGCCAGCAGCTTGGACGGATCGGGCTATGGCTACACCTTC. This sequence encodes CASSLDGSGYGYTF.

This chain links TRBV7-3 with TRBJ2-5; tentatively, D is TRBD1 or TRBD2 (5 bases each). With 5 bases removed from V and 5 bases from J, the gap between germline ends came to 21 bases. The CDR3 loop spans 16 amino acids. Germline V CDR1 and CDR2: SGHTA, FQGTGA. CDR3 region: CASSQPGRRFEETQYF. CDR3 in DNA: TGTGCCAGCAGCCAACCGGGACGCCGATTCGAGGAGACCCAGTACTTC.

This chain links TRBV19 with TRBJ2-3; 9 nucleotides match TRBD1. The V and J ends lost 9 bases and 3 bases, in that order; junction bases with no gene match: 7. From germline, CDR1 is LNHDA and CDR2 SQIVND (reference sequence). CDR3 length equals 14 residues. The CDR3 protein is CASRNRGRTDTQYF. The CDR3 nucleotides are TGTGCCAGCCGGAACAGGGGGCGGACAGATACGCAGTATTTT.

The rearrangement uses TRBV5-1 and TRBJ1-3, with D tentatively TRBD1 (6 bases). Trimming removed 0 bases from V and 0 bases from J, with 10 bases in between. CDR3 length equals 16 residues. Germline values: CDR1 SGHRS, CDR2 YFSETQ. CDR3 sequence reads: CASSLDGGSSGNTIYF. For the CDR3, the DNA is TGCGCCAGCAGCTTGGACGGGGGCAGCTCTGGAAACACCATATATTTT. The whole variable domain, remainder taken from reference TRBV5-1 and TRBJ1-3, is KAGVTQTPRYLIKTRGQQVTLSCSPISGHRSVSWYQQTPGQGLQFLFEYFSETQRNKGNFPGRFSGRQFSNSRSEMNVSTLELGDSALYLCASSLDGGSSGNTIYFGEGSWLTVV.

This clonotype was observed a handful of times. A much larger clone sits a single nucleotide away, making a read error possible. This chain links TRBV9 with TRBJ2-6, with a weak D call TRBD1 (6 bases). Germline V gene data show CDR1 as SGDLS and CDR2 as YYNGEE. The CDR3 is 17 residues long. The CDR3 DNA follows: TGTGCCAGCAGCAAAGACAGGATCTGGCCCGGGGCCAACGTCCGGACTTTC. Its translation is CASSKDRIWPGANVRTF. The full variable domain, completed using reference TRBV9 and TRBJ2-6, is DSGVTQTPKHLITATGQRVTLRCSPRSGDLSVYWYQQSLDQGLQFLIQYYNGEERAKGNILERFSAQQFPDLHSELNLSSLELGDSALYFCASSKDRIWPGANVRTFGAGSRLTVL.

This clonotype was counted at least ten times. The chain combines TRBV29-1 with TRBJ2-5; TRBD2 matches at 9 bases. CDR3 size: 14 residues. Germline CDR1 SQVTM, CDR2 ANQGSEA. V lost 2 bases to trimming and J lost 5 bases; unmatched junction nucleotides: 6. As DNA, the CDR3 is TGCAGCGTTGAATGGCTAGCGGGGCGGGAGACCCAGTACTTC. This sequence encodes CSVEWLAGRETQYF.

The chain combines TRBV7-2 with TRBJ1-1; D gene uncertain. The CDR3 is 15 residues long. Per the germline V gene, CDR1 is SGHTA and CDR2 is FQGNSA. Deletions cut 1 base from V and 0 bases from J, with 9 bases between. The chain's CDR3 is CASSLGSPLNTEAFF. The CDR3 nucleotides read TGTGCCAGCAGCTTAGGCTCGCCTCTGAACACTGAAGCTTTCTTT.

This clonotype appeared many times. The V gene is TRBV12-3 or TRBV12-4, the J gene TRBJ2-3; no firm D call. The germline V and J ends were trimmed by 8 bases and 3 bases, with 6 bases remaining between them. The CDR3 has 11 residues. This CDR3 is CASSRTDTQYF. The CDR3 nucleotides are TGTGCCAGCTCGCGGACAGATACGCAGTATTTT.

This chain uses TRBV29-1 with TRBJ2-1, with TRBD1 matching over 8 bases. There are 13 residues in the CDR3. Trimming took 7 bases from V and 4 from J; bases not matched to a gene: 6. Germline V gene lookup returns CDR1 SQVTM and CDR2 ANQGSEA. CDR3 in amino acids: CSGGTGEYNEQFF. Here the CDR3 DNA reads TGCAGCGGTGGGACAGGAGAATACAATGAGCAGTTCTTC.